The clone carrying this T cell receptor beta chain was recorded only once. A read error is possible here, since a much larger clone lies one base away. The sample belongs to a study of T-cell memory formation after mild COVID-19. One entry per CDR3 protein results from TCRdb running MiXCR on the 5' RACE reads. The table lists under 300,000 distinct CDR3 sequences, over 7% of them singletons. Trimming shortened V by 6 bases and J by 7 bases, and 16 bases separated the two germline ends. This CDR3 is built from 13 residues. This receptor was obtained from a man aged 18 to 30 who had mild COVID-19 (a few samples of this study predate the infection). Cell type and time point are not known. V and J are TRBV12-3 or TRBV12-4 and TRBJ2-7; D possibly uses TRBD1 or TRBD2 (5 bases each). Sequenced: PBMCs or a T cell subset sorted from them (not recorded which). CDR3 in DNA: TGTGCCAGCAGGCCGTACGGGGCCGGGGAGCAGTACTTC. Translated, it gives CASRPYGAGEQYF.